The TCR beta chain described here comes from a study of shared clonotypes between healthy human individuals. Clones were read by immunoSEQ multiplex PCR, and TCRdb kept only the in-frame ones, dropping some. Found here are approximately 600,000 clones, about 95% of them singletons; the top ten hold over 0.09%. The naive CD8 population came from CD45RO-negative cells selected for CCR7, without terminally differentiated effector memory CD45RA+ cells. The CDR3 is made up of 15 amino acids. From germline, CDR1 is KGHSH and CDR2 LQKENI. With 4 bases clipped from V and 5 bases from J, the junction kept 9 bases outside the gene matches.

V is TRBV18 and J is TRBJ2-7; 9 nucleotides align to TRBD1. The sequence was collected from a woman under 40 in good health. The source material was naive CD8+ T cells sorted from blood. The CDR3 DNA sequence: TGTGCCAGCTCACACGGGACAGGGATTATGCACGAGCAGTACTTC. Its translation is CASSHGTGIMHEQYF.